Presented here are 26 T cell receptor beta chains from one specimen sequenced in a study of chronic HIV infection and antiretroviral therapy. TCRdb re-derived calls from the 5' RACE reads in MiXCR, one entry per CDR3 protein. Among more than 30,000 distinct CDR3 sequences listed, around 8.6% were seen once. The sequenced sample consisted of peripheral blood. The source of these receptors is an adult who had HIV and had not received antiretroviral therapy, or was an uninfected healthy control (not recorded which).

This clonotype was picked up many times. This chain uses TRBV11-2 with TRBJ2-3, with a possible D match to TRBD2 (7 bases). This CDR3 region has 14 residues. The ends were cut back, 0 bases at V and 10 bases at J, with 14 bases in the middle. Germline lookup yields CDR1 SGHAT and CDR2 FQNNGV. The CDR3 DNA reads TGTGCCAGCAGCTTAGATGAGGGGGGGCCGGCGCAGTATTTT. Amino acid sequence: CASSLDEGGPAQYF.

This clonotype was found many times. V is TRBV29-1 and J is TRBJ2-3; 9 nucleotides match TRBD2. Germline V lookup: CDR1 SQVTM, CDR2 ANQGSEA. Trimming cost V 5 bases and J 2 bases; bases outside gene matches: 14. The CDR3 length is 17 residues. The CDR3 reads CSVNLQGGRALTDTQYF. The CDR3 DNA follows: TGCAGCGTTAACCTTCAGGGCGGGAGGGCCCTCACAGATACGCAGTATTTT.

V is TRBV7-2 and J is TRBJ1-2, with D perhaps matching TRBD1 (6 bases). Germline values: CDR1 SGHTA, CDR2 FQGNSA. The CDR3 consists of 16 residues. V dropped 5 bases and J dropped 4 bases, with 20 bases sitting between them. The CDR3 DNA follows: TGTGCCAGCAGCCCCACCGGCGCAATACAGGGCTATGGCTACACCTTC. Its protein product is CASSPTGAIQGYGYTF.

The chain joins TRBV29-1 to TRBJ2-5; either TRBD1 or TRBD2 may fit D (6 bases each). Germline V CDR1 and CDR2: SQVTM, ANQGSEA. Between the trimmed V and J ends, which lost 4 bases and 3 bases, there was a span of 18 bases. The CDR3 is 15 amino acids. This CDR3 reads CSVGRGTDTKETQYF. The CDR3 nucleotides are TGCAGCGTTGGGAGGGGGACTGACACAAAAGAGACCCAGTACTTC.

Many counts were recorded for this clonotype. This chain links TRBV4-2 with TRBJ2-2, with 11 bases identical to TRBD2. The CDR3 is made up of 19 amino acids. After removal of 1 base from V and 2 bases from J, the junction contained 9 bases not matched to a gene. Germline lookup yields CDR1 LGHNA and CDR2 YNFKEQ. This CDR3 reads CASSQVSSTSGSNTGELFF. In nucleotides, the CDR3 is TGTGCCAGCAGCCAAGTCTCATCCACTAGCGGGAGTAACACCGGGGAGCTGTTTTTT.

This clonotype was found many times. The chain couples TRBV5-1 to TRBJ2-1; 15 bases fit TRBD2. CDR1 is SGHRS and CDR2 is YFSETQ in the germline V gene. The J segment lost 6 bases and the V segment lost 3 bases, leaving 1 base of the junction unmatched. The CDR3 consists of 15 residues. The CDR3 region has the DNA TGCGCCAGCAGCTGGGGACTAGCGGGGGGCAATGAGCAGTTCTTC. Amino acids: CASSWGLAGGNEQFF.

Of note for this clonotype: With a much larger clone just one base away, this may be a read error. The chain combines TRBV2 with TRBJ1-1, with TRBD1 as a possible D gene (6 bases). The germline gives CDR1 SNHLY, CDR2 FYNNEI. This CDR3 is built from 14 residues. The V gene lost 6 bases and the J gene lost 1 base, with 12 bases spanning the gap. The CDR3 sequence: CASRDRGWNTEAFF. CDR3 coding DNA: TGTGCCAGCAGAGATAGGGGGTGGAACACTGAAGCTTTCTTT.

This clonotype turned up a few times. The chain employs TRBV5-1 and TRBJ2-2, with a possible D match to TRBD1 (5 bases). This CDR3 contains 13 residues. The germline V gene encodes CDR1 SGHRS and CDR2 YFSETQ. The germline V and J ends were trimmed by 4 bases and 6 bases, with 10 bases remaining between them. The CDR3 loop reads CASSAQESGELFF. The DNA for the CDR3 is TGCGCCAGCAGCGCACAGGAATCCGGGGAGCTGTTTTTT.

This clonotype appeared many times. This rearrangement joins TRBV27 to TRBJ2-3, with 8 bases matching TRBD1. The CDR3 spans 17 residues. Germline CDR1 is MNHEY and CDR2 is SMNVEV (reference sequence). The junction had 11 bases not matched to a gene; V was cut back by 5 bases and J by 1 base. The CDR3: CASSLPRTGLGTDTQYF. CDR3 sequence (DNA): TGTGCCAGCAGTCTTCCCCGGACAGGGCTGGGCACAGATACGCAGTATTTT.

CDR3 protein: CAIMWSGGAAYNEQFF. CDR3 nucleotide sequence: TGTGCCATCATGTGGAGCGGGGGGGCTGCTTACAATGAGCAGTTCTTC. This chain connects TRBV10-3 to TRBJ2-1, with 10 bases that match TRBD2. CDR1 and CDR2 (germline): ENHRY, SYGVKD. This CDR3 contains 16 residues. Trimming cost V 7 bases and J 4 bases; bases outside gene matches: 10.

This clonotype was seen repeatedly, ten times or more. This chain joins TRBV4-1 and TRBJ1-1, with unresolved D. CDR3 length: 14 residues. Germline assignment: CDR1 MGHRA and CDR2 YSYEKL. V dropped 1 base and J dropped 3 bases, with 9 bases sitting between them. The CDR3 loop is CASSQGEIHTEAFF. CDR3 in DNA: TGCGCCAGCAGCCAAGGGGAAATTCACACTGAAGCTTTCTTT.

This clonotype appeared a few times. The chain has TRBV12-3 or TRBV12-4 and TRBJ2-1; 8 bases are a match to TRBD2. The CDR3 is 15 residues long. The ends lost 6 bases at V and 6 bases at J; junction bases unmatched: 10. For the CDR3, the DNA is TGTGCCAGCAGCCAATCGGGACTAGAAGCCAATGAGCAGTTCTTC. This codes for CASSQSGLEANEQFF.

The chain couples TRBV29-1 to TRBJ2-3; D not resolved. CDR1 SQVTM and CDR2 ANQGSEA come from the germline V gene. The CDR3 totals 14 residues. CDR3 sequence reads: CSGKRKQDTDTQYF. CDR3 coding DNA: TGCAGTGGCAAACGGAAACAAGACACAGATACGCAGTATTTT.

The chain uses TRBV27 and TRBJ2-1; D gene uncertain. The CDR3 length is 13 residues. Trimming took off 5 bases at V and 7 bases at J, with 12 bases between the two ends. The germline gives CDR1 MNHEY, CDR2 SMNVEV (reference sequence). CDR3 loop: CASSARLKNEQFF. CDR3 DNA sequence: TGTGCCAGCAGTGCCCGACTGAAAAATGAGCAGTTCTTC.

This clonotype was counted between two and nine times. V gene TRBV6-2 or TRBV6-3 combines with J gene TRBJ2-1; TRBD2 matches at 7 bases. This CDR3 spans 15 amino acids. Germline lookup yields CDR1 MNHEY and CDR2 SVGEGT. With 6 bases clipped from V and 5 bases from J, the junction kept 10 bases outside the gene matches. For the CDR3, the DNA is TGTGCCAGCAGCCCCGGACTAGAGATAAACAATGAGCAGTTCTTC. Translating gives CASSPGLEINNEQFF.

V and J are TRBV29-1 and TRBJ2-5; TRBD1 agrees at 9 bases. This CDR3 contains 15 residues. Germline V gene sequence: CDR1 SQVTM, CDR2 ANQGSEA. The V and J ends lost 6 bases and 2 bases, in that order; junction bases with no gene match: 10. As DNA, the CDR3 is TGCAGCGTAGCAGGACAGGGGCCAGATCAAGAGACCCAGTACTTC. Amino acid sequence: CSVAGQGPDQETQYF.

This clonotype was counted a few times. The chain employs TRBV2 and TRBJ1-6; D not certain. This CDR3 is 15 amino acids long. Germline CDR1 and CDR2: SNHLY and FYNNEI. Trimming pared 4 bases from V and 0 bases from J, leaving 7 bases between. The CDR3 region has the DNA TGTGCCAGCAGTGGTTTCGTCTCCTATAATTCACCCCTCCACTTT. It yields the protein CASSGFVSYNSPLHF.

The CDR3 DNA reads TGCGCCAGCAGCCAAGATTGGCAGGGGGGCACTGAAGCTTTCTTT. Translated, it gives CASSQDWQGGTEAFF. V gene TRBV4-3 combines with J gene TRBJ1-1, with 7 bases that match TRBD1. The CDR3 runs 15 residues. V gave up 0 bases and J gave up 4 bases; unmatched junction bases: 5. From germline, CDR1 is LGHNA and CDR2 YSLEER.

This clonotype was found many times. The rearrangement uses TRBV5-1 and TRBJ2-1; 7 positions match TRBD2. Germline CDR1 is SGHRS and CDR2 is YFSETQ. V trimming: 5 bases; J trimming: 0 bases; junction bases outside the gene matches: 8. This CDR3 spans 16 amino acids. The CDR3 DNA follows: TGCGCCAGCAGTCGTATGCGGGAGATCTCCTACAATGAGCAGTTCTTC. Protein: CASSRMREISYNEQFF.

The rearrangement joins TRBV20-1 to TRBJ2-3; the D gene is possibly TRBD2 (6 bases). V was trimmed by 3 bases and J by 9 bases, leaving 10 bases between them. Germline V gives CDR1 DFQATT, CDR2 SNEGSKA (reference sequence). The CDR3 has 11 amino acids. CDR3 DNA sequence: TGCAGTGCTAGTGGCGGGATGACGCAGTATTTT. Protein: CSASGGMTQYF.

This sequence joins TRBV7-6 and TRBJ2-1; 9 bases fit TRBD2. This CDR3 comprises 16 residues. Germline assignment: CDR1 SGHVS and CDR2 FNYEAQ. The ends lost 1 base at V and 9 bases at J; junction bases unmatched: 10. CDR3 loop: CASSLERGTSSPEQFF. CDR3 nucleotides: TGTGCCAGCAGCTTAGAAAGAGGGACTAGCTCCCCTGAGCAGTTCTTC.

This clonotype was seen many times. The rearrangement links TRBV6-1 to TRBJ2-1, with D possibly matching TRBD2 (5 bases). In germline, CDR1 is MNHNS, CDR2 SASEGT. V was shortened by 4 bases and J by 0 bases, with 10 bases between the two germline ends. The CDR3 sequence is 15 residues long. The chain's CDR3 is CASSGSGSSYNEQFF. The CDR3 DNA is TGTGCCAGCAGTGGAAGCGGCAGCTCCTACAATGAGCAGTTCTTC.

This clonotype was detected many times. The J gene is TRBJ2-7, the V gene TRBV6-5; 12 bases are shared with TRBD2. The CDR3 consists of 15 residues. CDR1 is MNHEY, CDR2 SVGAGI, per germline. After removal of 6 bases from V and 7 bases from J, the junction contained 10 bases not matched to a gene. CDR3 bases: TGTGCCAGCAGCCCCAGACTAGCGGGAGTGAGAGAGCAGTACTTC. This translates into CASSPRLAGVREQYF.

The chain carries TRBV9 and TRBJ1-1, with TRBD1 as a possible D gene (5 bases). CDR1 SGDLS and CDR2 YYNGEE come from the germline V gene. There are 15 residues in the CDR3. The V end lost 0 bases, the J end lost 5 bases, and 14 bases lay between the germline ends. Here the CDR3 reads CASSVGSGKNTEAFF. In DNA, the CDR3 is TGTGCCAGCAGCGTAGGATCAGGGAAGAATACTGAAGCTTTCTTT.

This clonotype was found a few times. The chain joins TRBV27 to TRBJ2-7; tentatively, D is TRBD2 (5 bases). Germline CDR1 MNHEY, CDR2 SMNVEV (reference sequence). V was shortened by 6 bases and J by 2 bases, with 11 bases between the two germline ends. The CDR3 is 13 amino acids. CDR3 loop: CASSQTAAYEQYF. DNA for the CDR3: TGTGCCAGCAGCCAAACAGCGGCCTACGAGCAGTACTTC.

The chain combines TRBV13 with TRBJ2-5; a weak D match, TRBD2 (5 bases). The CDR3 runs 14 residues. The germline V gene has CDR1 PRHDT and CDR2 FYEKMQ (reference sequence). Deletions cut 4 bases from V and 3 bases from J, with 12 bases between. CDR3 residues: CASSSRAGKETQYF. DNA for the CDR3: TGTGCCAGCAGCTCGAGGGCAGGAAAAGAGACCCAGTACTTC. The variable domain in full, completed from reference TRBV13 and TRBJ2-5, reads AAGVIQSPRHLIKEKRETATLKCYPIPRHDTVYWYQQGPGQDPQFLISFYEKMQSDKGSIPDRFSAQQFSDYHSELNMSSLELGDSALYFCASSSRAGKETQYFGPGTRLLVL.